This T cell receptor (beta chain) was captured by sequencing in a study of beta chain features in type 1 diabetes. Overall study results and limits: Shortening that was moderate but significant affected the TCRB CDR3s of Type 1 diabetes patients in all four CD4+ subsets.

With respect to this clone: Its specificity is not known.

The authors reverse transcribed all of the isolated RNA, so sequencing captured expressed TCRB transcripts. TCRdb keeps only in-frame clones here, not all; method: immunoSEQ multiplex PCR. There are about 250,000 clones in the sample; about 11% occur only once, and approximately 0.015% lies in the top ten. Germline V gene sequence: CDR1 SGHNT, CDR2 YYREEE (reference sequence). CDR3 length: 12 residues. V gave up 3 bases and J gave up 7 bases; unmatched junction bases: 3. Sorting gave populations that all exceeded 95% purity. This clonotype originated in a man in his thirties or forties with type 1 diabetes. The chain combines TRBV5-4 with TRBJ2-7, with 8 nucleotides matching TRBD2. The specimen was naive CD4+ T cells from blood. The CDR3 DNA follows: TGTGCCAGCAGCTCTTTAGCGGGGGAGCAGTACTTC. Translating it yields CASSSLAGEQYF.